The sequence of this TCR beta chain was determined in a study of cytotoxic CD8 clonotypes in ibrutinib-treated CLL. TCRdb's table, derived via immunoSEQ multiplex PCR, lists solely in-frame clones and lacks some. Of 15,000 or so clones listed, about 61% are singletons. The ends lost 1 base at V and 4 bases at J; junction bases unmatched: 3. This CDR3 contains 14 residues. Germline V gene data show CDR1 as SGHTA and CDR2 as FQGNSA. V is TRBV7-2 and J is TRBJ1-2; 7 nucleotides match TRBD1. The sequenced sample was PBMCs, obtained after 12 months of ibrutinib treatment. This receptor was obtained from a human donor with chronic lymphocytic leukemia. The CDR3 protein is CASSLERGPYGYTF. The DNA for the CDR3 is TGTGCCAGCAGCTTAGAAAGGGGGCCCTATGGCTACACCTTC.